A single sample is the source of the 9 T cell receptor beta chains below, sequenced in a study of blood T cell repertoires in COVID-19. Here immunoSEQ multiplex PCR was the method, and the copy in TCRdb shows in-frame clones only, minus some. The top ten hold 10% of the sample, which has 200,000 or so clones, 65% to 85% seen once. The sequencing sample was made of peripheral blood. The receptor source for this set is a woman aged 80 or over with acute or convalescent COVID-19.

This clone was detected only once. The V and J genes are TRBV5-5 and TRBJ2-5, with a weak D call TRBD1 (6 bases). Per germline, CDR1 SGHKS and CDR2 YYEKEE (reference sequence). The germline V and J ends were trimmed by 0 bases and 1 base, with 10 bases remaining between them. The CDR3 is 15 residues long. CDR3 region: CASSLETGLQETQYF. As DNA, the CDR3 is TGTGCCAGCAGCTTGGAGACAGGCCTCCAAGAGACCCAGTACTTC. Full variable domain (remainder filled in from reference TRBV5-5 and TRBJ2-5): DAGVTQSPTHLIKTRGQQVTLRCSPISGHKSVSWYQQVLGQGPQFIFQYYEKEERGRGNFPDRFSARQFPNYSSELNVNALLLGDSALYLCASSLETGLQETQYFGPGTRLLVL.

The sample holds a few counts of this clone. The chain carries TRBV6-5 and TRBJ1-3; tentative D call: TRBD1 (5 bases). With 6 bases removed from V and 0 bases from J, the gap between germline ends came to 9 bases. CDR1 and CDR2 (germline): MNHEY, SVGAGI. The CDR3 totals 14 residues. The DNA of the CDR3 is TGTGCCAGCAGACGACAGTCCTCTGGAAACACCATATATTTT. Translated: CASRRQSSGNTIYF.

The chain couples TRBV6-5 to TRBJ2-5, with TRBD1 matching 9 bases. V was clipped by 8 bases and J by 4 bases; unmatched bases: 5. Germline CDR1 reads MNHEY; CDR2 reads SVGAGI. This CDR3 spans 13 amino acids. This CDR3 reads CASGEDRGETQYF. The CDR3 nucleotides read TGTGCCAGCGGGGAGGACAGGGGAGAGACCCAGTACTTC.

The rearrangement uses TRBV6-6 and TRBJ1-2, with 9 bases identical to TRBD1. V shed 6 bases and J 3 bases; nucleotides not matched to a gene: 5. The CDR3 runs to 14 residues. Germline V gives CDR1 MNHNY, CDR2 SVGAGI (reference sequence). CDR3 residues: CASRQGAEDYGYTF. In DNA form, the CDR3 reads TGTGCCAGCAGACAGGGGGCGGAAGACTATGGCTACACCTTC.

With respect to this clone: It is likely a read error: a sequence one base away is far more abundant. The CDR3 here is CASSPGTGNSPLHF. CDR3 DNA sequence: TGTGCCAGCAGTCCCGGGACAGGGAATTCACCCCTCCACTTT. The chain is built from TRBV6-5 and TRBJ1-6; 9 positions agree with TRBD1. Germline V CDR1 and CDR2: MNHEY, SVGAGI. J gave up 7 bases and V 5 bases, and 3 bases lay outside the gene matches. The CDR3 has 14 amino acids.

The CDR3 coding sequence is TGTGCCATCAGCCGATCGGACTACACCGGGGAGCTGTTTTTT. It translates to CAISRSDYTGELFF. This rearrangement joins TRBV10-3 to TRBJ2-2; TRBD2 might be the D (5 bases). Per germline, CDR1 ENHRY and CDR2 SYGVKD. The V end was cut by 6 bases, the J end by 3 bases, with 11 bases between. CDR3 size: 14 residues.

The gene calls are TRBV2 and TRBJ1-5, with D possibly being TRBD1 (6 bases). The germline CDR1 and CDR2 sequences are SNHLY and FYNNEI. The CDR3 length is 16 residues. V was trimmed by 1 base and J by 3 bases, leaving 13 bases between them. Here the CDR3 DNA reads TGTGCCAGCAGTGAAGTACCCAGGGGCCCCAATCAGCCCCAGCATTTT. Its protein product is CASSEVPRGPNQPQHF.

This clone has just one count. The rearrangement joins TRBV6-5 to TRBJ2-7; D perhaps matches TRBD2 (5 bases). The V gene lost 2 bases and the J gene lost 4 bases, with 12 bases spanning the gap. The CDR3 runs 14 residues. Germline V gene sequence: CDR1 MNHEY, CDR2 SVGAGI. The CDR3 is CASSYGGGDYEQYF. In DNA, the CDR3 is TGTGCCAGCAGTTACGGAGGTGGCGATTACGAGCAGTACTTC.

In regard to this clone: Different DNA sequences within this sample yield the same CDR3. The rearrangement links TRBV30 to TRBJ1-6; the D is unclear. The V gene's germline CDR1 is GTSNPN and CDR2 SVGIG (reference sequence). The CDR3 extends over 12 amino acids. The V end was cut by 4 bases, the J end by 7 bases, with 8 bases between. CDR3 nucleotides: TGTGCCTGGACAGGAGGGAATTCACCCCTCCACTTT. As protein: CAWTGGNSPLHF.